A selection of T cell receptor beta chains follows, all from one sample in a study of blood T cell repertoires in COVID-19. Clones were sequenced by immunoSEQ multiplex PCR, and TCRdb holds only the in-frame ones, with some missing. The sample carries about 300,000 clones, approximately 88% recorded once. Source material: peripheral blood. The origin of the receptors is a human donor with COVID-19, enrolled during active disease. The donor label of this sample is uncertain. CDR3s include the opening cysteine and the closing phenylalanine or tryptophan.

CDR3: CASSLWASGGPDTQYF
J: TRBJ2-3
V: TRBV7-9

CDR3: CASTGLYEQYF
J: TRBJ2-7
V: TRBV2

CDR3: CASSRPTGGYEQYF
J: TRBJ2-7
V: TRBV5-4

CDR3: CASSLGPGGSTEAFF
J: TRBJ1-1
V: TRBV7-2

CDR3: CASSGTPGLGGTQYF
J: TRBJ2-5
V: TRBV10-1

CDR3: CASSIVTTPWSTEAFF
J: TRBJ1-1
V: TRBV19

CDR3: CATRQGQNEKLFF
J: TRBJ1-4
V: TRBV28

CDR3: CASSIAQRPYGYTF
J: TRBJ1-2
V: TRBV19

CDR3: CASSFNRVIGETQYF
J: TRBJ2-5
V: TRBV28

CDR3: CASSLTHRTDTQYF
J: TRBJ2-3
V: TRBV7-3

CDR3: CATSRDASGKGDEQFF
J: TRBJ2-1
V: TRBV15

CDR3: CASSIQGRDEKLFF
J: TRBJ1-4
V: TRBV19

CDR3: CATSRDGRDTGELFF
J: TRBJ2-2
V: TRBV15

CDR3: CASSLDTSNYGYTF
J: TRBJ1-2
V: TRBV7-2

CDR3: CASSVIRDTGNTIYF
J: TRBJ1-3
V: TRBV25-1

CDR3: CASSPGSKNIQYF
J: TRBJ2-4
V: TRBV18

CDR3: CSVRQGNMGANVLTF
J: TRBJ2-6
V: TRBV29-1

CDR3: CASSFGTGSPEAFF
J: TRBJ1-1
V: TRBV5-1

CDR3: CSGSTGLSGNTIYF
J: TRBJ1-3
V: TRBV29-1

CDR3: CASGLGQGSGGYTF
J: TRBJ1-2
V: TRBV12-5

CDR3: CASSQDVNQPQHF
J: TRBJ1-5
V: TRBV3-1/TRBV3-2

CDR3: CASSRNGGATDTQYF
J: TRBJ2-3
V: TRBV6-5

CDR3: CASSLEFSGSTDTQYF
J: TRBJ2-3
V: TRBV18

CDR3: CASRKGDTEAFF
J: TRBJ1-1
V: TRBV25-1

CDR3: CASSDRQKGAYEQYF
J: TRBJ2-7
V: TRBV5-5

CDR3: CASSPGTGSPYEQYF
J: TRBJ2-7
V: TRBV18

CDR3: CASSLIDRVGTEAFF
J: TRBJ1-1
V: TRBV6-6

CDR3: CASSFPTSGTNTGELFF
J: TRBJ2-2
V: TRBV11-2

CDR3: CASTLGTSGTHEQFF
J: TRBJ2-1
V: TRBV19